Below, one TCR beta chain is given with its context. This sample is part of a study of blood T cell repertoires in COVID-19. Study-level information: Whether acute or convalescent, the COVID-19 samples came from the United States, Italy and Spain. T cells, B-cell-depleted T cells, or PBMCs supplied cDNA or gDNA.

The V end was cut by 0 bases, the J end by 7 bases, with 6 bases between. Germline CDR1 is LGHNA and CDR2 is YSLEER. The CDR3 contains 13 residues. In the authors' methods: Nucleated cell number was recorded as an estimate derived from reference gene primer amplification. TCRdb keeps only in-frame clones here, not all; method: immunoSEQ multiplex PCR. The D gene and trimming were derived from the DNA, and the V and J assignments and clone size from that table. The table has 150,000 to 200,000 clones, 83% seen once. The material sequenced was peripheral blood. V is TRBV4-3 and J is TRBJ1-4, with TRBD1 as a possible D gene (5 bases). This sequence originates from a woman of 80 years or more with acute or convalescent COVID-19. CDR3 protein: CASSQERGEKLFF. CDR3 coding DNA: TGCGCCAGCAGCCAAGAAAGGGGTGAAAAACTGTTTTTT.